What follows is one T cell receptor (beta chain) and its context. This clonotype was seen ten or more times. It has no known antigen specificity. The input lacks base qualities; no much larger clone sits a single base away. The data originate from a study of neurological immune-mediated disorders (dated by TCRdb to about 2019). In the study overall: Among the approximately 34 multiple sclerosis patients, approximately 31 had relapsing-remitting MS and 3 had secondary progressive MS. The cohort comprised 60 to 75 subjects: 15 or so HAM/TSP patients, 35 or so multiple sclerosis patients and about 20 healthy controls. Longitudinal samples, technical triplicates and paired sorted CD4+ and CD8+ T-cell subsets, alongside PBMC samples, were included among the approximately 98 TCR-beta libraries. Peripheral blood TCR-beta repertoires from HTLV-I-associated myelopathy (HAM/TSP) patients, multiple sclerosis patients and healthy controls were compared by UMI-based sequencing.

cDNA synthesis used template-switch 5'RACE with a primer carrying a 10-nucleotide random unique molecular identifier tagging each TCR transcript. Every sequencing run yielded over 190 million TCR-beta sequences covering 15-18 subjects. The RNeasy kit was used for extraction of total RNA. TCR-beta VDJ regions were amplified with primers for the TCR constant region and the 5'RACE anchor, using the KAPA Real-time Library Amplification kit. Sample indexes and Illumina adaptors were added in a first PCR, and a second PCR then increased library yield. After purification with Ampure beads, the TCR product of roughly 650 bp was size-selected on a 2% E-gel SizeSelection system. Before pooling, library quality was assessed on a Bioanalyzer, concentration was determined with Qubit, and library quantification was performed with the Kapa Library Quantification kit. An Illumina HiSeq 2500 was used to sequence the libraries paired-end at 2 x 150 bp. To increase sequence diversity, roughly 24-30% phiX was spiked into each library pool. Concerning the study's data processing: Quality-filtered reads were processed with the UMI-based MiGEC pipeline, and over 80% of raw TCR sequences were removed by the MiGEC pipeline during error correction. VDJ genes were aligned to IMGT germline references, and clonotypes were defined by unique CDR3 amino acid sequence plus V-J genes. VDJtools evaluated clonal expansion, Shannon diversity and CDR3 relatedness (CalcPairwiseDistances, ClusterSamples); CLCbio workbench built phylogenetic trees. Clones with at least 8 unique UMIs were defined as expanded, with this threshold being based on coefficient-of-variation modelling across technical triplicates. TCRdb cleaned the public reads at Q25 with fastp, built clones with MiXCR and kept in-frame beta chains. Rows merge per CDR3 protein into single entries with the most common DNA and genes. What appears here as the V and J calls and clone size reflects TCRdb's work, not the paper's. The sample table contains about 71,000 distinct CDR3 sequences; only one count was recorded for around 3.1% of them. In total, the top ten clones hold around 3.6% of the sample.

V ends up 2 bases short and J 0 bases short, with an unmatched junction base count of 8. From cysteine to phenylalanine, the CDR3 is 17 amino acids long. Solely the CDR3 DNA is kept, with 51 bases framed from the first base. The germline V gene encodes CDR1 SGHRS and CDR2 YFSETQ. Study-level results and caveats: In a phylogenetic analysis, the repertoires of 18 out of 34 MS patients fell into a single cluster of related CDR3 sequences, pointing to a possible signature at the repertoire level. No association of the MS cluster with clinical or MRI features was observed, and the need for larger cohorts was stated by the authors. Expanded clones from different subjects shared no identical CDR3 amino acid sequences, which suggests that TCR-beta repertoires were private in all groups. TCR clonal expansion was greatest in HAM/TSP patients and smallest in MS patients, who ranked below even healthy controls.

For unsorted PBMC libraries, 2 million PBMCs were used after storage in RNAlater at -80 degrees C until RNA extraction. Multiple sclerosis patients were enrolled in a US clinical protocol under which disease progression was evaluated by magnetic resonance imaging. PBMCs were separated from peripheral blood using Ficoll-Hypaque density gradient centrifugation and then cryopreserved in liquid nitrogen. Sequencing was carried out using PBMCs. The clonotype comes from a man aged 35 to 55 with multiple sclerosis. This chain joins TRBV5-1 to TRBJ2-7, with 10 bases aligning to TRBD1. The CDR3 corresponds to CASSFGGQGTFSYEQYF. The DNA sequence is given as TGCGCCAGCAGCTTTGGGGGACAGGGGACCTTCTCCTACGAGCAGTACTTC. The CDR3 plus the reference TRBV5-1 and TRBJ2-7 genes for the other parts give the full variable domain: KAGVTQTPRYLIKTRGQQVTLSCSPISGHRSVSWYQQTPGQGLQFLFEYFSETQRNKGNFPGRFSGRQFSNSRSEMNVSTLELGDSALYLCASSFGGQGTFSYEQYFGPGTRLTVT.